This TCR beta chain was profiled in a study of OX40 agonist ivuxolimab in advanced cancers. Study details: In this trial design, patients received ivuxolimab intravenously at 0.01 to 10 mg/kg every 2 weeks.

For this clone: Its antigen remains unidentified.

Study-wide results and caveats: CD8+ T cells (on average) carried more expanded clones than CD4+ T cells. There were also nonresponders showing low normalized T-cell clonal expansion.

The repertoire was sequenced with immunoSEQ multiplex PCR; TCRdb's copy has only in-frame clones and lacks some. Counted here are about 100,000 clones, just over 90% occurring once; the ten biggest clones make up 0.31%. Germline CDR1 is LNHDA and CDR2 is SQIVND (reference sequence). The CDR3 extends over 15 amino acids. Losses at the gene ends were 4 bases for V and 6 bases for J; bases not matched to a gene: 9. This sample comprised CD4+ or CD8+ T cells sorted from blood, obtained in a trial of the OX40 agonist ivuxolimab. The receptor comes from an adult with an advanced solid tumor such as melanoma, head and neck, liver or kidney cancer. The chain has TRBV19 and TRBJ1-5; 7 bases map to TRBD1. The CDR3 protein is CASSTLQGIPQPQHF. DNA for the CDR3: TGTGCCAGTAGTACTTTACAGGGGATCCCTCAGCCCCAGCATTTT.